These 3 T cell receptor beta chains were all obtained from the same sample, sequenced in a study of OX40 agonist ivuxolimab in advanced cancers. The repertoire was sequenced with immunoSEQ multiplex PCR; TCRdb's copy has only in-frame clones and lacks some. The sample carries about 51,000 clones, 65% to 85% recorded once. The input for sequencing was CD4+ or CD8+ T cells sorted from blood, taken in a trial of the OX40 agonist ivuxolimab. Receptors were obtained from an adult with an advanced solid tumor such as melanoma, head and neck, liver or kidney cancer.

This chain uses TRBV6-1 with TRBJ1-2; D possibly corresponds to TRBD1 (6 bases). The CDR3 is 13 amino acids. Trimming stripped 1 base from V and 3 bases from J, with 6 bases between. CDR1 is MNHNS and CDR2 is SASEGT in the germline V gene. CDR3 region: CASSEDRDYGYTF. CDR3 bases: TGTGCCAGCAGTGAAGACAGGGACTATGGCTACACCTTC.

The gene calls are TRBV5-4 and TRBJ2-1; 11 positions agree with TRBD2. Germline assignment: CDR1 SGHNT and CDR2 YYREEE (reference sequence). With 3 bases clipped from V and 9 bases from J, the junction kept 11 bases outside the gene matches. The CDR3 runs 16 residues. CDR3 sequence reads: CASSSGGLAGTGEQFF. The CDR3 DNA is TGTGCCAGCAGCTCGGGCGGACTAGCGGGTACCGGTGAGCAGTTCTTC. Full variable domain (missing parts from reference TRBV5-4 and TRBJ2-1): ETGVTQSPTHLIKTRGQQVTLRCSSQSGHNTVSWYQQALGQGPQFIFQYYREEENGRGNFPPRFSGLQFPNYSSELNVNALELDDSALYLCASSSGGLAGTGEQFFGPGTRLTVL.

CDR3 sequence (DNA): TGTGCCAGCAGCTTAGTTATCGGGGGGAGGAACACTGAAGCTTTCTTT. This sequence encodes CASSLVIGGRNTEAFF. J is TRBJ1-1 and V is TRBV11-2, with a possible D match to TRBD1 (5 bases). Trimming shortened V by 1 base and J by 1 base, and 13 bases separated the two germline ends. Germline CDR1 reads SGHAT; CDR2 reads FQNNGV. This CDR3 has 16 residues.